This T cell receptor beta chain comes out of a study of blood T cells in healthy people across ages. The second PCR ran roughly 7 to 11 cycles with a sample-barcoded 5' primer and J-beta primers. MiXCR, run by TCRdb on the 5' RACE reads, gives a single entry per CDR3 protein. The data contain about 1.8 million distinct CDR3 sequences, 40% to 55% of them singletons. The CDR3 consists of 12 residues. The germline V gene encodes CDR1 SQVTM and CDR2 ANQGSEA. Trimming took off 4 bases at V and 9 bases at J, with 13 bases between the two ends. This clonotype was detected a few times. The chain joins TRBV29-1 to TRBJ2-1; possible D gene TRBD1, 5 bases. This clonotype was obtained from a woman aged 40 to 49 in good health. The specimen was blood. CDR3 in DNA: TGCAGCGTTGGTGGGGCGAAAGGTGAGCAGTTCTTC. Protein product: CSVGGAKGEQFF.